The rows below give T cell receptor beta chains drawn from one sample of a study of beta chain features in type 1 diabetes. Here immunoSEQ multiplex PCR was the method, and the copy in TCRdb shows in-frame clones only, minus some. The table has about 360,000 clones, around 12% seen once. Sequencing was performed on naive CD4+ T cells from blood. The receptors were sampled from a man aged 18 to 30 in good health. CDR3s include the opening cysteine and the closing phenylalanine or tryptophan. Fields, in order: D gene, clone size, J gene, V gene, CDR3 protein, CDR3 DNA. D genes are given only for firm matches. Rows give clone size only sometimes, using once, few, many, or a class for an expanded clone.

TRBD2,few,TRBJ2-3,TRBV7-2,CASSLTSGETDTQYF,TGTGCCAGCAGCCTCACTAGCGGGGAAACAGATACGCAGTATTTT
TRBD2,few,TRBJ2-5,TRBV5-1,CASSLGLAGGPETQYF,TGCGCCAGCAGCTTGGGACTAGCGGGAGGGCCGGAGACCCAGTACTTC
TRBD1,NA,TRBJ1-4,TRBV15,CATSRKTGLETNEKLFF,TGTGCCACCAGCAGAAAGACAGGGCTGGAAACTAATGAAAAACTGTTTTTT
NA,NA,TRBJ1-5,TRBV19,CASSIDRGPPQHF,TGTGCCAGTAGTATAGATCGGGGTCCGCCCCAGCATTTT
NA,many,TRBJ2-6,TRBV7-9,CASSLGSSGANVLTF,TGTGCCAGCAGCTTAGGGAGCTCTGGGGCCAACGTCCTGACTTTC
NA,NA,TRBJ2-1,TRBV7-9,CASRRGQGGSKTNEQFF,TGTGCCAGCAGACGCGGACAGGGAGGGTCGAAGACTAATGAGCAGTTCTTC
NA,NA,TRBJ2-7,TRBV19,CASGTGGLFEQYF,TGTGCCAGTGGAACCGGGGGGCTTTTCGAGCAGTACTTC
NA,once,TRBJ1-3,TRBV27,CASRTASGNTIYF,TGTGCCAGCAGGACAGCCTCTGGAAACACCATATATTTT
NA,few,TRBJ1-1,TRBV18,CASSPSEGYTEAFF,TGTGCCAGCTCACCAAGCGAGGGCTACACTGAAGCTTTCTTT
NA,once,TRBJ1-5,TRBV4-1,CASSQGVRGGSNQPQHF,TGCGCCAGCAGCCAAGGGGTCCGCGGGGGGAGCAATCAGCCCCAGCATTTT
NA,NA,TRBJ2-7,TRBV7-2,CASSLVAEASYEQYF,TGTGCCAGCAGCTTAGTAGCGGAGGCCTCCTACGAGCAGTACTTC
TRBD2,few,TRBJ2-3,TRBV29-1,CSELGLAEILTSTDTQYF,TGCAGCGAACTGGGACTAGCGGAAATCCTAACTAGCACAGATACGCAGTATTTT
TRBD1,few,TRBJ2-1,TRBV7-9,CASSPLGDRSNEQFF,TGTGCCAGCAGCCCCTTAGGGGACAGGAGCAATGAGCAGTTCTTC
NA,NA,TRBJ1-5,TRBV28,CASSLSIGQRPQHF,TGTGCCAGCAGTTTATCCATCGGACAGCGGCCCCAGCATTTT
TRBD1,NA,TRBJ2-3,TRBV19,CASSITGQARTDTQYF,TGTGCCAGTAGTATCACGGGACAGGCTCGCACAGATACGCAGTATTTT
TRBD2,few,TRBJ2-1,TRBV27,CASSLSGRANEQFF,TGTGCCAGCAGCCTTAGCGGGAGGGCCAATGAGCAGTTCTTC